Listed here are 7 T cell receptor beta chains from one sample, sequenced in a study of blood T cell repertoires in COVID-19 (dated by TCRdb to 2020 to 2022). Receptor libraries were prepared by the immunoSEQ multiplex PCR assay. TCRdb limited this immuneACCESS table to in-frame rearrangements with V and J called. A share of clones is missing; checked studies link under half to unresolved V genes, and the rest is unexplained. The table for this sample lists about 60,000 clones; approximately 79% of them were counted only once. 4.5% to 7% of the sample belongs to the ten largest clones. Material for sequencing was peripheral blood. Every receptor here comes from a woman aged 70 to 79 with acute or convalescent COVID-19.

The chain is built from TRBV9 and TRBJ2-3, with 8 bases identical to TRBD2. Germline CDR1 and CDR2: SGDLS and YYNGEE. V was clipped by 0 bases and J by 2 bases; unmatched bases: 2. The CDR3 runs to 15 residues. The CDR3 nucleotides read TGTGCCAGCAGCGTAGGTAGCGGGGACACAGATACGCAGTATTTT. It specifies CASSVGSGDTDTQYF.

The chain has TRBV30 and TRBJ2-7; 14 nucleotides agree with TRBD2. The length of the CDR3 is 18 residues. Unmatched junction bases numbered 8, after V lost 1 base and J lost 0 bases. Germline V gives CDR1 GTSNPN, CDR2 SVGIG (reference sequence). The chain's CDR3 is CAWSERLAGGISSYEQYF. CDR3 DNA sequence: TGTGCCTGGAGTGAGAGACTAGCGGGGGGGATAAGCTCCTACGAGCAGTACTTC.

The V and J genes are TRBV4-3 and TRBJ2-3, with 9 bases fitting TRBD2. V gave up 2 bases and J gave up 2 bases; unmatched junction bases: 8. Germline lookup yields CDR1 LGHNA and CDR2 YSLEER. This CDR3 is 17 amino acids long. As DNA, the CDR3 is TGCGCCAGCAGCCAACTACTAGCGGGCTCCCACACAGATACGCAGTATTTT. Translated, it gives CASSQLLAGSHTDTQYF.

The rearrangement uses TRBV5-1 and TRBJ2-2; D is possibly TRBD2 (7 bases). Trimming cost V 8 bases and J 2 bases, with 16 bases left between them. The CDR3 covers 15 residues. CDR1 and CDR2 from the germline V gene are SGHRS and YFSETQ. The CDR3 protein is CASGDGGTNTGELFF. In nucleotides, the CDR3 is TGCGCCAGTGGAGACGGGGGGACAAACACCGGGGAGCTGTTTTTT.

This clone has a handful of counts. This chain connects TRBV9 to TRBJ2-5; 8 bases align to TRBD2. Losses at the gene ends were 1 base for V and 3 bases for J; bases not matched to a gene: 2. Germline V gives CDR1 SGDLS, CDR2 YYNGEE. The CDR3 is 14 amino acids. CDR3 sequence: CASSVTSGEETQYF. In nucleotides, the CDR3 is TGTGCCAGCAGCGTAACTAGCGGTGAAGAGACCCAGTACTTC.

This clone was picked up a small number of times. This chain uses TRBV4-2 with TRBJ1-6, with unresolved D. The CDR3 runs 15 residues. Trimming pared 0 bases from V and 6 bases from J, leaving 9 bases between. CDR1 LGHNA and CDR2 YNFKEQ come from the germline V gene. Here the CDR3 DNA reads TGTGCCAGCAGCCAAGAAACGCGGCTTAATTCACCCCTCCACTTT. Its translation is CASSQETRLNSPLHF.

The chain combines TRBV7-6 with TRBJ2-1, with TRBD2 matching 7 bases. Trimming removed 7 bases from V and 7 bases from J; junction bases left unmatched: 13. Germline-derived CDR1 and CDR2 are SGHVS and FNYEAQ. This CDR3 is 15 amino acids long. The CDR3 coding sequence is TGTGCCAGCAACCCAGTGGGGGGAGGGGCGAATGAGCAGTTCTTC. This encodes CASNPVGGGANEQFF.